The present T cell receptor (beta chain) was sequenced within a study of T-cell memory formation after mild COVID-19. Study results and caveats: CD4+ clones that contracted lay mainly in CM and EM; CD8+ ones lay in EMRA. A balance of CD4 and CD8 characterized clones contracting day 15 to 85, whereas later expanders leaned CD4+. The second-wave clones peaking on day 37 were not confirmed as SARS-CoV-2-specific.

Concerning this clonotype: The antigen remains unidentified.

Trimming pared 2 bases from V and 4 bases from J, leaving 7 bases between. The length of the CDR3 is 13 residues. Each CDR3 protein gets one entry after TCRdb re-called the 5' RACE reads with MiXCR. The sample yields 280,000 or so distinct CDR3 sequences, approximately 8.4% seen once. The sequence derives from a man aged 18 to 30 who had mild COVID-19 (a few samples of this study predate the infection). Cell type and time point are not known. The gene calls are TRBV12-3 or TRBV12-4 and TRBJ2-3; D not certain. What was sequenced was PBMCs or a T cell subset sorted from them (not recorded which). CDR3 protein: CASSLTGADTQYF. The CDR3 DNA reads TGTGCCAGCAGTTTAACTGGGGCAGATACGCAGTATTTT.